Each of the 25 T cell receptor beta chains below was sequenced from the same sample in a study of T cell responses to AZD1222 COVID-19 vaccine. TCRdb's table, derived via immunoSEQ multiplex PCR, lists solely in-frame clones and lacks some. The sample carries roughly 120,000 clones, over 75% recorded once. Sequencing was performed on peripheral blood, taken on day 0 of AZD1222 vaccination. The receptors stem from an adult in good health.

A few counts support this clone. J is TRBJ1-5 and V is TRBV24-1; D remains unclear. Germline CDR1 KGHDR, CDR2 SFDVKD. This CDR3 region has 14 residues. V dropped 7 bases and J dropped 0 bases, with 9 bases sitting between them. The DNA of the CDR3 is TGTGCCACCAGGACGGACCTTAGCAATCAGCCCCAGCATTTT. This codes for CATRTDLSNQPQHF.

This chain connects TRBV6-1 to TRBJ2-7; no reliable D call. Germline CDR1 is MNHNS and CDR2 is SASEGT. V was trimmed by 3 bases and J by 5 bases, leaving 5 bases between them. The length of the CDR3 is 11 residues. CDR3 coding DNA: TGTGCCAGCAGTGAGGGCCACGAGCAGTACTTC. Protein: CASSEGHEQYF.

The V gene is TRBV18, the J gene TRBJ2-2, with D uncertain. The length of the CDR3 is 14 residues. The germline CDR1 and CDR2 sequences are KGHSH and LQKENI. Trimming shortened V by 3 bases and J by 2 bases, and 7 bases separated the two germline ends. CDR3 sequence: CASSPGPNTGELFF. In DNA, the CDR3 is TGTGCCAGCTCACCGGGTCCAAACACCGGGGAGCTGTTTTTT.

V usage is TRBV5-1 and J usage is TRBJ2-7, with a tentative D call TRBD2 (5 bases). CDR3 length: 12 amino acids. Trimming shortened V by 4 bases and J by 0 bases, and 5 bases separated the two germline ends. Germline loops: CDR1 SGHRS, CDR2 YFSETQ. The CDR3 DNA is TGCGCCAGCAGCCGGGACTCCTACGAGCAGTACTTC. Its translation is CASSRDSYEQYF.

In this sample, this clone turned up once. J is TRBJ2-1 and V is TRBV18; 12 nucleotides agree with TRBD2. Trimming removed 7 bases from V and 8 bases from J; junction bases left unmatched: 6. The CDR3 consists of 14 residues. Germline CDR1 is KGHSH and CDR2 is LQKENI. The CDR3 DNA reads TGTGCCAGCTTTCTAGCGGGAGGGCAGGATGAGCAGTTCTTC. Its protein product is CASFLAGGQDEQFF.

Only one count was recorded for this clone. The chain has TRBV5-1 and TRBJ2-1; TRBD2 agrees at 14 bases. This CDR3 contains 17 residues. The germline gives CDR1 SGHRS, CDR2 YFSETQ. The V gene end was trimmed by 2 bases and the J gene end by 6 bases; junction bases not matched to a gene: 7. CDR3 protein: CASSFAGTSGSPNEQFF. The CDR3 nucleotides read TGCGCCAGCAGCTTTGCCGGGACTAGCGGGAGTCCCAATGAGCAGTTCTTC.

CDR3 residues: CASSSLAGAGELFF. CDR3 DNA: TGTGCCAGCAGTTCCCTAGCGGGAGCCGGGGAGCTGTTTTTT. This rearrangement joins TRBV9 to TRBJ2-2; 10 bases are shared with TRBD2. The V gene's germline CDR1 is SGDLS and CDR2 YYNGEE. The CDR3 loop spans 14 amino acids. V trimming: 5 bases; J trimming: 6 bases; junction bases outside the gene matches: 4.

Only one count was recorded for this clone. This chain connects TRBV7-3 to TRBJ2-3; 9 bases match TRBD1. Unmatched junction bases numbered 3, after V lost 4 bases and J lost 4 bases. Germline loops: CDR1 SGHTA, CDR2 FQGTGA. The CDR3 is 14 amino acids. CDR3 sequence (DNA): TGTGCCAGCAGCTCCAGGACAGGGGCAGATACGCAGTATTTT. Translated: CASSSRTGADTQYF.

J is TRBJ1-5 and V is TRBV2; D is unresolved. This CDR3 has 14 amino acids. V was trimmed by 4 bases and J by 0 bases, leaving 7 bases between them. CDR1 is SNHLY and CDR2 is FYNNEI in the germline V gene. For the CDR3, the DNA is TGTGCCAGCAGTGGACGGGTTAGCAATCAGCCCCAGCATTTT. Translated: CASSGRVSNQPQHF. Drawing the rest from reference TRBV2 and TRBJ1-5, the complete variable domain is EPEVTQTPSHQVTQMGQEVILRCVPISNHLYFYWYRQILGQKVEFLVSFYNNEISEKSEIFDDQFSVERPDGSNFTLKIRSTKLEDSAMYFCASSGRVSNQPQHFGDGTRLSIL.

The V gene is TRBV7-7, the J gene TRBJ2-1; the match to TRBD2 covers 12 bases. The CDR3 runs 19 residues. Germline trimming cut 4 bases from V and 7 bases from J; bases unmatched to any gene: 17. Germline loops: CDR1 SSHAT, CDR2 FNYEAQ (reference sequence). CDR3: CASSSWASGRAREANEQFF. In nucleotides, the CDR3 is TGTGCCAGCAGCTCCTGGGCTAGCGGGAGGGCCAGGGAGGCAAATGAGCAGTTCTTC.

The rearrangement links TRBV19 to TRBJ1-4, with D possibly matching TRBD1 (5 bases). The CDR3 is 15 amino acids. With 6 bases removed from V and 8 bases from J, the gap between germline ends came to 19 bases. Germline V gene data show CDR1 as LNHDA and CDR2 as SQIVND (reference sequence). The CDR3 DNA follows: TGTGCCAGTAGCGGCCTGGGACCTCTGGGGGAAAAACTGTTTTTT. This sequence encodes CASSGLGPLGEKLFF.

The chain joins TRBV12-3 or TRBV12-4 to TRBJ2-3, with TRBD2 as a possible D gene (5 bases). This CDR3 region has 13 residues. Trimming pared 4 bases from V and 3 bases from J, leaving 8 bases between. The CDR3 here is CASSSSGTDTQYF. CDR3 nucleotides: TGTGCCAGCAGTTCCTCGGGGACAGATACGCAGTATTTT.

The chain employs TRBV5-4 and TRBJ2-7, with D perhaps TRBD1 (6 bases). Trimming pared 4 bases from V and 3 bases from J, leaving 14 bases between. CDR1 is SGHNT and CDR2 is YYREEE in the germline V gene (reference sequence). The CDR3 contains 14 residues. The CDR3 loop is CASSRGISDYEQYF. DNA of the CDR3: TGTGCCAGCAGCAGGGGGATCAGCGACTACGAGCAGTACTTC. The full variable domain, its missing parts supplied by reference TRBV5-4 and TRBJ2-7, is ETGVTQSPTHLIKTRGQQVTLRCSSQSGHNTVSWYQQALGQGPQFIFQYYREEENGRGNFPPRFSGLQFPNYSSELNVNALELDDSALYLCASSRGISDYEQYFGPGTRLTVT.

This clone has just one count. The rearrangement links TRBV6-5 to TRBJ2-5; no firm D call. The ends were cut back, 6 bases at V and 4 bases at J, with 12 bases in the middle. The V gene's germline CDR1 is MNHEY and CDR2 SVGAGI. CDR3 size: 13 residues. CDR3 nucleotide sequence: TGTGCCAGCAGGTTTACTGGCGGAGAGACCCAGTACTTC. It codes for CASRFTGGETQYF.

The CDR3 reads CASSLDGGVLQPQHF. The CDR3 DNA is TGTGCCAGCAGCTTAGATGGGGGTGTTTTGCAGCCCCAGCATTTT. The chain joins TRBV7-9 to TRBJ1-5, with TRBD1 as a possible D gene (5 bases). V was clipped by 1 base and J by 7 bases, with 14 bases between them. This CDR3 region has 15 residues. The germline V gene encodes CDR1 SEHNR and CDR2 FQNEAQ (reference sequence). The full variable domain, completed using reference TRBV7-9 and TRBJ1-5, is DTGVSQNPRHKITKRGQNVTFRCDPISEHNRLYWYRQTLGQGPEFLTYFQNEAQLEKSRLLSDRFSAERPKGSFSTLEIQRTEQGDSAMYLCASSLDGGVLQPQHFGDGTRLSIL.

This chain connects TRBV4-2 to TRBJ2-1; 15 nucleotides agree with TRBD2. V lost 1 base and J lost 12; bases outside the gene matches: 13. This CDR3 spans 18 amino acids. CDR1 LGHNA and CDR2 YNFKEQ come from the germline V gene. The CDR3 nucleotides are TGTGCCAGCAGCCAAGGCGTCCCCTCGGGACTAGCGGGAGGCGGGCAGTTCTTC. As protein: CASSQGVPSGLAGGGQFF.

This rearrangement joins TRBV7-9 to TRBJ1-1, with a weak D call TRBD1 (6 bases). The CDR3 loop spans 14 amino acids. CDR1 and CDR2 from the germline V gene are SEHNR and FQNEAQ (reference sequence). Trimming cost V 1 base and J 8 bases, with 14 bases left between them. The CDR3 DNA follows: TGTGCCAGCAGCTTAGAAACAGGGAGGGGAGAAGCTTTCTTT. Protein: CASSLETGRGEAFF.

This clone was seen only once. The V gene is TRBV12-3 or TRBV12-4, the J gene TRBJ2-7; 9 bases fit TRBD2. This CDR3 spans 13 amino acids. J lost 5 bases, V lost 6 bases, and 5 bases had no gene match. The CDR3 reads CASSPGLAHEQYF. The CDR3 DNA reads TGTGCCAGCAGCCCGGGACTAGCTCACGAGCAGTACTTC.

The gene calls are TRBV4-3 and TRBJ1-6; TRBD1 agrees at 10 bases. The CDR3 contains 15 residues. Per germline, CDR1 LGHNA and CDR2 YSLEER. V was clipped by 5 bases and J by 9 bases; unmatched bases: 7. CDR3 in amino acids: CASSTLDRGSSPLHF. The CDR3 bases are TGCGCCAGCAGCACCCTGGACAGGGGGTCTTCACCCCTCCACTTT.

DNA of the CDR3: TGTGCCAGCAGCTCCACAGGGGGCCCGGATGAGCAGTTCTTC. This codes for CASSSTGGPDEQFF. V gene TRBV7-9 combines with J gene TRBJ2-1; TRBD1 agrees at 9 bases. CDR3 length: 14 amino acids. Germline values: CDR1 SEHNR, CDR2 FQNEAQ (reference sequence). V gave up 4 bases and J gave up 8 bases; unmatched junction bases: 6.

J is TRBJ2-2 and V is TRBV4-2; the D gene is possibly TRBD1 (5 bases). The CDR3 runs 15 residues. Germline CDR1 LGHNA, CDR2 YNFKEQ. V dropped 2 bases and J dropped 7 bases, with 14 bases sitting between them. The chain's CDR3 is CASSQYQGGVGELFF. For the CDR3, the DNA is TGTGCCAGCAGCCAATACCAGGGTGGGGTCGGGGAGCTGTTTTTT.

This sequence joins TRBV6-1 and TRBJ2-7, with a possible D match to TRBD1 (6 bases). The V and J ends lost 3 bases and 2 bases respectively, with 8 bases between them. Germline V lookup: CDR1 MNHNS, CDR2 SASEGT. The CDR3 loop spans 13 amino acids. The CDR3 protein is CASSDDRTYEQYF. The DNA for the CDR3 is TGTGCCAGCAGTGATGACAGGACCTACGAGCAGTACTTC.

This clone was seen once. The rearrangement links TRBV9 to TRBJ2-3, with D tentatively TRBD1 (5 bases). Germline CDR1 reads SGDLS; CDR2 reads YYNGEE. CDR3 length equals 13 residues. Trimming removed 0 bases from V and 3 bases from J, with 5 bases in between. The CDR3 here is CASSVGQTDTQYF. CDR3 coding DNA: TGTGCCAGCAGCGTAGGACAGACAGATACGCAGTATTTT.

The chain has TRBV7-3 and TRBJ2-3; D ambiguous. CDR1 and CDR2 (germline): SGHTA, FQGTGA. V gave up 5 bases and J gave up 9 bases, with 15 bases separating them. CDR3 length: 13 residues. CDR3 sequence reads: CASSPSLWETQYF. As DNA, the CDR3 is TGTGCCAGCAGCCCCTCGTTGTGGGAAACGCAGTATTTT. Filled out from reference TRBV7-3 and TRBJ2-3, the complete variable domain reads GAGVSQTPSNKVTEKGKYVELRCDPISGHTALYWYRQSLGQGPEFLIYFQGTGAADDSGLPNDRFFAVRPEGSVSTLKIQRTERGDSAVYLCASSPSLWETQYFGPGTRLTVL.

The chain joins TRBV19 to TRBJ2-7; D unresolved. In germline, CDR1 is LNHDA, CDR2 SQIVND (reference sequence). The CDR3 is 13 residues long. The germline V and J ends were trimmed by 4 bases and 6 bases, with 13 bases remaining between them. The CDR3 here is CASSTTDGAEQYF. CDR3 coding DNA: TGTGCCAGTAGTACCACGGACGGAGCCGAGCAGTACTTC.